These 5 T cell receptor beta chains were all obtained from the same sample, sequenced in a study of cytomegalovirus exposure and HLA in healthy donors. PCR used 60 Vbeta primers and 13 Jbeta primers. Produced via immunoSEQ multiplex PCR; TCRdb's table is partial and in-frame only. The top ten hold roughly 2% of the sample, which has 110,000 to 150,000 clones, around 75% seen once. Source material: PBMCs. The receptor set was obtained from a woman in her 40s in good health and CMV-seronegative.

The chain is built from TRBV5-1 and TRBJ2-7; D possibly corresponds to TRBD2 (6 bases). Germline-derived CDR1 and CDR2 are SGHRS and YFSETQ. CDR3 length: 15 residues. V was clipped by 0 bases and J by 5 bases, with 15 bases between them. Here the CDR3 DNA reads TGCGCCAGCAGCTTGGCCTCGACTAGACTGAACGAGCAGTACTTC. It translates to CASSLASTRLNEQYF.

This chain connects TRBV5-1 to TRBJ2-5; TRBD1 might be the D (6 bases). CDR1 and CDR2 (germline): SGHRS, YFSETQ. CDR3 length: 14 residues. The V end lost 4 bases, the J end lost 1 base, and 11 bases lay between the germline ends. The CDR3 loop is CASSPGTPQETQYF. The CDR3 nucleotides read TGCGCCAGCAGCCCGGGGACACCCCAAGAGACCCAGTACTTC.

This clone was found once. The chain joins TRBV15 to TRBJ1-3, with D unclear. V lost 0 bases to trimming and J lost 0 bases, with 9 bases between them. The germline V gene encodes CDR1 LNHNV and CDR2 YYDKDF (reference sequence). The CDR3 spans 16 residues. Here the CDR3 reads CATSRDWPFSGNTIYF. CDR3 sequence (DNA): TGTGCCACCAGCAGAGATTGGCCCTTCTCTGGAAACACCATATATTTT.

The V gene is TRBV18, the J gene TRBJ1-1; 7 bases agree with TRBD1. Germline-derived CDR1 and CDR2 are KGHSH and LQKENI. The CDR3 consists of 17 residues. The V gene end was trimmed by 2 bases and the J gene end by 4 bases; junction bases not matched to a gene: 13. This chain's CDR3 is CASSPRVRQGVSTEAFF. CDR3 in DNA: TGTGCCAGCTCACCAAGGGTGCGTCAGGGGGTGAGCACTGAAGCTTTCTTT.

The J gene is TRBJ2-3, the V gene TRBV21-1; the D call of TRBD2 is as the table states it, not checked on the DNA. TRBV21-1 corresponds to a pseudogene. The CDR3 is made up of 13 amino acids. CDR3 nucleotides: TGTGCCAGCCCCAAGAAGCGCACAGATACGCAGTATTTT. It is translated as CASPKKRTDTQYF.